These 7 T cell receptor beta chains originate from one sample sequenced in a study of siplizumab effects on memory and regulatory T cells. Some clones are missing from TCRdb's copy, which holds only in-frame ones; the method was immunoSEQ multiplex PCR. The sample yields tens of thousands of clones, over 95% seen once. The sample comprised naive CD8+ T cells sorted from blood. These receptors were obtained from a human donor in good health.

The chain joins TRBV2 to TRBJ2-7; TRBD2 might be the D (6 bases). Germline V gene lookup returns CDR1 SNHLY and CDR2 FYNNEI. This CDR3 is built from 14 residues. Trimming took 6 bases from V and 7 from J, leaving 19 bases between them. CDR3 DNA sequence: TGTGCCAGCAGCGGGGACTCTAGAGCGAAAGAGCAGTACTTC. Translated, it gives CASSGDSRAKEQYF.

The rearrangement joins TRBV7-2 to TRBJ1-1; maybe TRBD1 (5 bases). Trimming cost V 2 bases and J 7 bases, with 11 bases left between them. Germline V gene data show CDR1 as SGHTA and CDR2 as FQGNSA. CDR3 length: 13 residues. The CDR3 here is CASSLTGTGEAFF. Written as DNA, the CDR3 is TGTGCCAGCAGCTTAACAGGAACCGGTGAAGCTTTCTTT.

As DNA, the CDR3 is TGTGCCAGCAGCTTATCAGCGGGAGGCGGGGCAGATACGCAGTATTTT. Its translation is CASSLSAGGGADTQYF. The chain is built from TRBV7-6 and TRBJ2-3, with 9 bases identical to TRBD2. The trim removed 2 bases at V and 4 bases at J, leaving 7 bases unmatched. This CDR3 has 16 residues. CDR1 and CDR2 from the germline V gene are SGHVS and FNYEAQ.

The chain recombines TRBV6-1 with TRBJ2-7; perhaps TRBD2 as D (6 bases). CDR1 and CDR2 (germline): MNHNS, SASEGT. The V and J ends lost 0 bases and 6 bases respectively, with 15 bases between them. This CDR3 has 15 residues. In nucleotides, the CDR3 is TGTGCCAGCAGTGAAGCTGGGGGGAGGTCTCGCGAGCAGTACTTC. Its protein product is CASSEAGGRSREQYF.

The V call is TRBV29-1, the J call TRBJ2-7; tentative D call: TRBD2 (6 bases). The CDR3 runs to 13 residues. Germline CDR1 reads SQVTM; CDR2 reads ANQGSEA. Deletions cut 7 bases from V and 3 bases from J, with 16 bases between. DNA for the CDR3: TGCAGCGCTTTGACGGCCGGGGGCTACGAGCAGTACTTC. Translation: CSALTAGGYEQYF.

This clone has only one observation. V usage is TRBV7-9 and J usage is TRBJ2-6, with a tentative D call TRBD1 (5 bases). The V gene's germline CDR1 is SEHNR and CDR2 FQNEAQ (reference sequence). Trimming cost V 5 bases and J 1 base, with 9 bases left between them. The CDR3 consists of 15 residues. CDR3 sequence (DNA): TGTGCCAGCAGCGGGGCACTATCTGGGGCCAACGTCCTGACTTTC. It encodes CASSGALSGANVLTF.

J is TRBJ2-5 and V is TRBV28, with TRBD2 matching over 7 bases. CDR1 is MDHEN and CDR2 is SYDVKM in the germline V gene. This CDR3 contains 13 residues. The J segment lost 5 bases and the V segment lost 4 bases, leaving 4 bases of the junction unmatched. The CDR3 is CASSSREGETQYF. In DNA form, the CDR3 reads TGTGCCAGCAGTTCCAGGGAGGGGGAGACCCAGTACTTC. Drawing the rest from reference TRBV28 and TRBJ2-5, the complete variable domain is DVKVTQSSRYLVKRTGEKVFLECVQDMDHENMFWYRQDPGLGLRLIYFSYDVKMKEKGDIPEGYSVSREKKERFSLILESASTNQTSMYLCASSSREGETQYFGPGTRLLVL.